This record looks at one TCR beta chain sequence and its context. Its antigen is still unknown. The data were taken from a study of cytomegalovirus exposure and HLA in healthy donors. As for the study in general: Most donors, 81% of a few hundred genotyped, fell in the Caucasian-associated ancestry cluster.

V dropped 3 bases and J dropped 6; count of bases not matched to a gene: 2. Germline V gene data show CDR1 as MDHEN and CDR2 as SYDVKM. The CDR3 consists of 14 residues. Findings and limits, study-wide: In a later analysis, at a false discovery rate of 0.05, 16,951 TCR beta sequences matched HLA alleles. Some V segments, including TRBV6-2 and TRBV6-3, were excluded as indistinguishable. Data from an earlier analysis indicated that most TCR beta V segments were productive either about 87% or about 30% of the time.

The PCR had 60 Vbeta and 13 Jbeta primers. TCRdb's copy holds only in-frame clones and misses some; the assay was immunoSEQ multiplex PCR. The sample comprises some 120,000 clones, about 86% of which are singletons, and about 3.9% rests with the top ten. The chain employs TRBV28 and TRBJ1-4; 9 bases map to TRBD1. Input material: PBMCs. The TCR originated in a woman aged 30 to 39 in good health and CMV-seronegative. The CDR3 region has the DNA TGTGCCAGCAGTTTCAGACAGGGGGATGAAAAACTGTTTTTT. Translation: CASSFRQGDEKLFF.